The 8 T cell receptor beta chains in this list originate from one sample, sequenced in a study of human T cells and chemical hapten exposure. MiXCR, applied by TCRdb to the RACE reads, yields one record per CDR3 protein. The sample lists tens of thousands of distinct CDR3 sequences; roughly 9.6% were seen once. Time point specified: patch test 3, about 24 weeks after DPC sensitization. The treatment here: therapeutic diphenylcyclopropenone sensitization with weekly scalp DPC. The input for sequencing was whole blood, taken in connection with sensitization to the hapten diphenylcyclopropenone (DPC). These TCRs come from a woman aged 25 to 39 with alopecia areata. Some clones in this sample may be carry-over from other donors' samples.

This clonotype appeared many times. The chain recombines TRBV10-3 with TRBJ2-5; 11 positions agree with TRBD1. J lost 5 bases, V lost 5 bases, and 7 bases had no gene match. Germline CDR1 is ENHRY and CDR2 is SYGVKD. The CDR3 consists of 15 residues. The chain's CDR3 is CAISMGQGGVETQYF. CDR3 coding DNA: TGTGCCATCAGTATGGGACAGGGGGGAGTGGAGACCCAGTACTTC.

As for this clonotype: Germline and junction disagree at one end, which may indicate a read error. The chain has TRBV19 and TRBJ2-3; D may be TRBD1 (5 bases). Germline assignment: CDR1 LNHDA and CDR2 SQIVND (reference sequence). This CDR3 comprises 14 residues. In nucleotides, the CDR3 is TGTGTCAGTAATCAGGGTCTAGGCACAGATACGCAGTATTTT. Amino acids: CVSNQGLGTDTQYF.

This clonotype was counted at least ten times. V gene TRBV12-3 or TRBV12-4 combines with J gene TRBJ1-2, with a weak D call TRBD1 (6 bases). V was pared by 2 bases and J by 3 bases, with 16 bases between. The CDR3 has 16 amino acids. The CDR3 region has the DNA TGTGCCAGCAGTTTAAGGGCAGACAGGCCAGACTATGGCTACACCTTC. Translated: CASSLRADRPDYGYTF.

This rearrangement joins TRBV5-1 to TRBJ2-7; the match to TRBD1 covers 9 bases. Looked up from germline, CDR1 is SGHRS and CDR2 is YFSETQ. This CDR3 region has 15 residues. The V and J ends lost 3 bases and 0 bases, in that order; junction bases with no gene match: 4. CDR3 loop: CASSSLQGASYEQYF. CDR3 bases: TGCGCCAGCAGCTCATTACAGGGGGCCTCCTACGAGCAGTACTTC.

This clonotype came up many times. This chain connects TRBV18 to TRBJ1-5; 9 bases align to TRBD1. Germline V gene lookup returns CDR1 KGHSH and CDR2 LQKENI. This CDR3 comprises 14 residues. Trimming at V came to 4 bases and at J to 9 bases, leaving 7 bases not matched to a gene. CDR3 residues: CASSRGDRGLPQHF. CDR3 nucleotide sequence: TGTGCCAGCTCACGGGGAGACAGGGGGTTGCCCCAGCATTTT.

The chain recombines TRBV6-5 with TRBJ2-5; TRBD2 matches at 10 bases. The germline CDR1 and CDR2 sequences are MNHEY and SVGAGI. Trimming at V came to 4 bases and at J to 5 bases, leaving 4 bases not matched to a gene. The CDR3 covers 14 residues. The CDR3 region is CASSSTTSGETQYF. CDR3 DNA: TGTGCCAGCAGTTCTACGACTAGCGGGGAGACCCAGTACTTC.

This clonotype has ten or more counts. The chain employs TRBV13 and TRBJ1-3; D not certain. Germline CDR1 and CDR2: PRHDT and FYEKMQ (reference sequence). The CDR3 loop spans 15 amino acids. V lost 3 bases to trimming and J lost 0 bases, with 9 bases between them. The chain's CDR3 is CASSFREVSGNTIYF. The CDR3 DNA sequence: TGTGCCAGCAGCTTTCGGGAGGTCTCTGGAAACACCATATATTTT. The full variable domain, rest sourced from reference TRBV13 and TRBJ1-3, is AAGVIQSPRHLIKEKRETATLKCYPIPRHDTVYWYQQGPGQDPQFLISFYEKMQSDKGSIPDRFSAQQFSDYHSELNMSSLELGDSALYFCASSFREVSGNTIYFGEGSWLTVV.

The sample holds a few counts of this clonotype. The rearrangement joins TRBV11-2 to TRBJ2-6; D unresolved. CDR3 length equals 17 residues. V dropped 0 bases and J dropped 4 bases, with 13 bases sitting between them. Germline V CDR1 and CDR2: SGHAT, FQNNGV. The DNA for the CDR3 is TGTGCCAGCAGCTTAGATCGACGTTTGGGCGGGGCCAACGTCCTGACTTTC. Protein sequence: CASSLDRRLGGANVLTF.